This is a list of T cell receptor beta chains from one sample in a study of blood T cell repertoires in COVID-19. TCRdb's copy holds only in-frame clones and misses some; the assay was immunoSEQ multiplex PCR. The sample lists roughly 120,000 clones, about nine tenths occurring once. The sequencing input was peripheral blood. Receptors originate from a human donor with active COVID-19. The donor label of this sample is uncertain. CDR3s include the opening cysteine and the closing phenylalanine or tryptophan. Fields, in order: clone size, V gene, D gene, J gene, CDR3 protein, CDR3 DNA. The D gene is left open where the match is weak. Part of the rows lack a size; the others show once, few, many or a class for expanded clones.

clone_size: once
v_call: TRBV7-3
d_call: NA
j_call: TRBJ2-1
cdr3_aa: CASSPDNYNEQFF
cdr3_nt: TGTGCCAGCAGCCCCGACAACTACAATGAGCAGTTCTTC

clone_size: NA
v_call: TRBV30
d_call: TRBD1
j_call: TRBJ2-3
cdr3_aa: CAWRWGTGFRDTQYF
cdr3_nt: TGTGCCTGGAGGTGGGGGACAGGGTTTAGGGATACGCAGTATTTT

clone_size: NA
v_call: TRBV18
d_call: NA
j_call: TRBJ2-7
cdr3_aa: CASSPDGGAISVEQYF
cdr3_nt: TGTGCCAGCTCACCAGATGGGGGGGCTATTTCGGTTGAGCAGTACTTC

clone_size: NA
v_call: TRBV18
d_call: TRBD1
j_call: TRBJ2-7
cdr3_aa: CASSPRREGQGTYEQYF
cdr3_nt: TGTGCCAGCTCACCGAGAAGAGAGGGACAGGGGACCTACGAGCAGTACTTC

clone_size: NA
v_call: TRBV6-4
d_call: TRBD2
j_call: TRBJ2-3
cdr3_aa: CASSDSRGGTDTQYF
cdr3_nt: TGTGCCAGCAGTGACTCGCGGGGGGGCACAGATACGCAGTATTTT

clone_size: NA
v_call: TRBV28
d_call: NA
j_call: TRBJ1-2
cdr3_aa: CASTKSSNYGYTF
cdr3_nt: TGTGCCAGCACTAAGAGTTCTAACTATGGCTACACCTTC

clone_size: NA
v_call: TRBV4-1
d_call: TRBD1
j_call: TRBJ1-2
cdr3_aa: CASRHPGQPINYGYTF
cdr3_nt: TGCGCCAGCAGACACCCGGGACAGCCTATAAACTATGGCTACACCTTC

clone_size: once
v_call: TRBV21-1
d_call: NA
j_call: TRBJ1-6
cdr3_aa: CASSKARPDSSYNSPLHF
cdr3_nt: TGTGCCAGCAGCAAAGCGCGGCCAGACAGCTCCTATAATTCACCCCTCCACTTT

clone_size: NA
v_call: TRBV5-8
d_call: NA
j_call: TRBJ2-1
cdr3_aa: CASSFQGSYNEQFF
cdr3_nt: TGTGCCAGCAGCTTCCAGGGCTCATACAATGAGCAGTTCTTC

clone_size: NA
v_call: TRBV12-5
d_call: NA
j_call: TRBJ1-6
cdr3_aa: CASGFSGLSSYNSPLHF
cdr3_nt: TGTGCTAGTGGTTTTTCGGGACTCAGCTCCTATAATTCACCCCTCCACTTT

clone_size: few
v_call: TRBV4-1
d_call: NA
j_call: TRBJ1-2
cdr3_aa: CASSQPGQTLYGYTF
cdr3_nt: TGCGCCAGCAGCCAACCCGGACAGACACTCTATGGCTACACCTTC

clone_size: NA
v_call: TRBV3-1/TRBV3-2
d_call: TRBD1
j_call: TRBJ1-1
cdr3_aa: CASSQPGGVNTEAFF
cdr3_nt: TGTGCCAGCAGCCAGCCAGGGGGCGTGAACACTGAAGCTTTCTTT

clone_size: NA
v_call: TRBV2
d_call: TRBD2
j_call: TRBJ2-2
cdr3_aa: CASSGTSGHTGELFF
cdr3_nt: TGTGCCAGCAGCGGGACTAGCGGGCACACCGGGGAGCTGTTTTTT

clone_size: once
v_call: TRBV11-2
d_call: TRBD1
j_call: TRBJ2-3
cdr3_aa: CASRVRGPGTALRTDTQYF
cdr3_nt: TGTGCCAGCAGGGTTAGGGGGCCCGGGACAGCACTCCGCACAGATACGCAGTATTTT